Sequencing of this T cell receptor beta chain was carried out in a study of long-term antiretroviral therapy in people with HIV. Version v3.0 of the immunoSEQ assay was performed at survey level. TCRdb keeps only in-frame clones here, not all; method: immunoSEQ multiplex PCR. The sample includes approximately 16,000 clones, 85% of them seen just once. CDR3 size: 14 residues. The ends were cut back, 4 bases at V and 0 bases at J, with 9 bases in the middle. Germline V gives CDR1 SEHNR, CDR2 FQNEAQ (reference sequence). This TCR was recovered from a woman between 40 and 50 years old with HIV. The J gene is TRBJ2-5, the V gene TRBV7-9, with D possibly being TRBD2 (5 bases). The material sequenced was unsorted PBMCs, taken 0.5 years after starting antiretroviral therapy. CDR3 sequence: CASSSGGYQETQYF. The CDR3 nucleotides read TGTGCCAGCAGCTCCGGAGGCTACCAAGAGACCCAGTACTTC.